The T cell receptor beta chain under discussion was sequenced for a study of cytomegalovirus exposure and HLA in healthy donors. Study results and limitations: The authors enumerated around 150 TCR beta chains as linked to cytomegalovirus. Reports credit the classifier with highly specific, highly sensitive diagnosis of cytomegalovirus status. CMV antigen specificity was confirmed in vitro for a few CMV-associated chains.

Separate from the roughly 720-subject first cohort, the roughly 120-subject validation cohort was the one that the donors belonged to. Sequencing used immunoSEQ multiplex PCR; TCRdb keeps in-frame clones, though not all of them. The sample has roughly 130,000 clones; 88% are singletons. With respect to this clone: Its antigen remains unknown.

The CDR3 consists of 13 residues. The germline V gene encodes CDR1 KGHSH and CDR2 LQKENI. Trimming cost V 5 bases and J 1 base, with 8 bases left between them. The chain employs TRBV18 and TRBJ2-5; D is possibly TRBD1 (5 bases). The specimen sequenced was PBMCs. The receptor's source is a man aged 30 to 45 in good health and CMV-seronegative. CDR3 amino acids: CASSADIQETQYF. The CDR3 region has the DNA TGTGCCAGCTCAGCGGACATCCAAGAGACCCAGTACTTC.